Listed below are T cell receptor beta chains from one sample, sequenced in a study of blood T cell repertoires in COVID-19. TCRdb's table, derived via immunoSEQ multiplex PCR, lists solely in-frame clones and lacks some. The sample includes around 220,000 clones, nearly 90% of them seen just once. Sequenced: PBMCs or T cells enriched from blood (not recorded which). The receptors come from a man aged 30-40 years who had been exposed to COVID-19. Each CDR3 is given with its conserved first and last residue. A D gene is named only where the DNA matches it firmly. Part of the rows lack a size; the others show once, few, many or a class for expanded clones.

clone_size cdr3_length j_call v_call d_call cdr3_nt cdr3_aa
- 15 TRBJ2-7 TRBV6-2/TRBV6-3 TRBD1 TGTGCCAGCAGCCACGGGACAGGGAGGGAGTACGAGCAGTACTTC CASSHGTGREYEQYF
- 14 TRBJ2-3 TRBV29-1 TRBD1 TGCAGCGTTGCGGACAGGACTTATTTGGATACGCAGTATTTT CSVADRTYLDTQYF
once 12 TRBJ2-3 TRBV5-6 - TGTGCCAGCAGCTTCGGGGGTGATACGCAGTATTTT CASSFGGDTQYF
- 15 TRBJ2-2 TRBV5-4 TRBD1 TGTGCCAGCAGCTGGGGACAGGGGAACACCGGGGAGCTGTTTTTT CASSWGQGNTGELFF
- 15 TRBJ2-1 TRBV21-1 - TGTGCCAGCAGCAAAGAATCGGCAGCGTACAATGAGCAGTTCTTC CASSKESAAYNEQFF
few 15 TRBJ2-7 TRBV7-2 - TGTGCCAGCAGCTTAGGGGGCATCAGCAGGGACGAGCAGTACTTC CASSLGGISRDEQYF
- 14 TRBJ2-7 TRBV9 - TGTGCCAGCAGCCCTCCGGGACACTCCTACGAGCAGTACTTC CASSPPGHSYEQYF
- 13 TRBJ2-3 TRBV27 - TGTGCCAGCAGTTTATTTGCGGGGGATACGCAGTATTTT CASSLFAGDTQYF
- 15 TRBJ1-2 TRBV19 - TGTGCCAGTAGTGAGACAGGAGCGGCTAACTATGGCTACACCTTC CASSETGAANYGYTF
- 15 TRBJ1-2 TRBV5-4 - TGTGCCAGCAGCTTGGACCGGGGGTTGGGTTATGGCTACACCTTC CASSLDRGLGYGYTF
- 17 TRBJ2-3 TRBV7-6 - TGTGCCAGCAGCTCCGACACCGTTGCGGGGCTCACAGATACGCAGTATTTT CASSSDTVAGLTDTQYF
- 14 TRBJ2-2 TRBV2 TRBD2 TGTGCCAGCGGGGGGACTACCCTCTCGCGGGAGCTGTTTTTT CASGGTTLSRELFF
- 14 TRBJ1-3 TRBV7-6 - TGTGCCAGCAGCTCATCGGGATCTGGAAACACCATATATTTT CASSSSGSGNTIYF
- 17 TRBJ2-3 TRBV7-2 - TGTGCCAGCAGCTTAGCCTTTGCAGGGGGAGGCATAGATACGCAGTATTTT CASSLAFAGGGIDTQYF
- 15 TRBJ2-1 TRBV10-3 - TGTGCCATCAGTGATGGTGTAGAAACCTACAATGAGCAGTTCTTC CAISDGVETYNEQFF
- 15 TRBJ2-2 TRBV5-6 - TGTGCCAGCAGCTTGGACAGGATAAACACCGGGGAGCTGTTTTTT CASSLDRINTGELFF
- 16 TRBJ2-1 TRBV5-3 - TGTGCCAGAAGTTTTAGCGGACAACCAGACCCCAATGAGCAGTTCTTC CARSFSGQPDPNEQFF
once 14 TRBJ1-2 TRBV5-4 - TGTGCCAGCAGCCCTCCCGGGGTTGGCTATGGCTACACCTTC CASSPPGVGYGYTF
- 12 TRBJ1-2 TRBV4-1 - TGCGCCAGCAGCCAAACAGACTATGGCTACACCTTC CASSQTDYGYTF
- 15 TRBJ1-2 TRBV19 TRBD1 TGTGCCAGTAGTGGAAGGGACAGGGGAGACTATGGCTACACCTTC CASSGRDRGDYGYTF
- 15 TRBJ2-5 TRBV5-6 TRBD2 TGTGCCAGCAGCTCGCTAAGCGGGGCCCAAGAGACCCAGTACTTC CASSSLSGAQETQYF
- 13 TRBJ2-3 TRBV5-4 - TGTGCCAGCAGCTTGGCAGGGCCAGATACGCAGTATTTT CASSLAGPDTQYF
- 18 TRBJ1-3 TRBV7-9 TRBD1 TGTGCCAGCAGCTTAGGGGGGACAGGGACCTTCTCTGGAAACACCATATATTTT CASSLGGTGTFSGNTIYF
- 17 TRBJ2-5 TRBV11-3 TRBD2 TGTGCCAGCAGCCACTCAGGGACTAGCGGGGGGGAAGAGACCCAGTACTTC CASSHSGTSGGEETQYF
- 13 TRBJ1-1 TRBV9 TRBD1 TGTGCCAGCGGGCAGGGACAGGACACTGGGGCTTTCTTT CASGQGQDTGAFF
- 16 TRBJ2-3 TRBV3-1/TRBV3-2 - TGTGCCAGCAGCCGCCCCCGGGGTCAGATGACAGATACGCAGTATTTT CASSRPRGQMTDTQYF
- 15 TRBJ2-7 TRBV27 TRBD1 TGTGCCAGCAGTTGGGGACAGGGGATGACCTACGAGCAGTACTTC CASSWGQGMTYEQYF
- 13 TRBJ1-6 TRBV6-5 - TGTGCCAGCAGCCCGGGAACTAATTCACCCCTCCACTTT CASSPGTNSPLHF
- 14 TRBJ1-1 TRBV7-2 TRBD1 TGTGCCAGCAGCAGACAGGGAGGAGACACTGAAGCTTTCTTT CASSRQGGDTEAFF
- 14 TRBJ2-7 TRBV9 TRBD1 TGTGCCAGCAGCGGCGGACAGGGATCCTACGAGCAGTACTTC CASSGGQGSYEQYF
- 14 TRBJ1-2 TRBV6-2/TRBV6-3 TRBD1 TGTGCCAGCAGCCCGGGACAGGTGCTGAGGGGCTACACCTTC CASSPGQVLRGYTF
- 14 TRBJ2-3 TRBV7-9 - TGTGCCAGCAGCCGTAGCGGAAACACAGATACGCAGTATTTT CASSRSGNTDTQYF
- 14 TRBJ2-7 TRBV6-1 - TGTGCCAGCAGTGAGGTTGTGGCACTATACGAGCAGTACTTC CASSEVVALYEQYF
- 12 TRBJ2-5 TRBV25-1 TRBD2 TGTGCCACGCAGCGGGGGGCTGAGACCCAGTACTTC CATQRGAETQYF
once 14 TRBJ2-7 TRBV7-2 TRBD2 TGTGCCAGCAGCTTGGGACTAGCGGGGGGCGAGCAGTACTTC CASSLGLAGGEQYF
- 15 TRBJ1-1 TRBV5-1 - TGCGCCAGCAGCTTGGCCGGAGCCCCTGACACTGAAGCTTTCTTT CASSLAGAPDTEAFF
once 15 TRBJ2-3 TRBV7-2 TRBD2 TGTGCCAGCAGCTTAGCGCCTAGCGGTGTAGATACGCAGTATTTT CASSLAPSGVDTQYF
- 13 TRBJ1-2 TRBV25-1 - TGTGCCAGCAGTGTATCAGGGACTTATGGCTACACCTTC CASSVSGTYGYTF
- 13 TRBJ2-2 TRBV5-1 TRBD1 TGCGCCATTACACGGACAGGGACCGGGGAGCTGTTTTTT CAITRTGTGELFF
- 15 TRBJ2-7 TRBV15 - TGTGCCACCAGCAGAGGGCGGGGGCCTCGCTACGAGCAGTACTTC CATSRGRGPRYEQYF